This T cell receptor (beta chain) was captured in a study of blood T cell repertoires in COVID-19. Method: immunoSEQ multiplex PCR; TCRdb's copy keeps in-frame clones and lacks some. The data show more than 300,000 clones, about nine tenths seen once. V shed 4 bases and J shed 2 bases, with 3 bases lying between them. This CDR3 is 12 amino acids long. Germline V lookup: CDR1 LGHDT, CDR2 YNNKEL (reference sequence). The sequencing sample was made of PBMCs or T cells enriched from blood (not recorded which). The source is a woman between 18 and 29 years old who had recovered from COVID-19. This sequence joins TRBV3-1 (or the pseudogene TRBV3-2) and TRBJ2-1; no firm D call. CDR3 in DNA: TGTGCCAGCAGCCTCACCTACAATGAGCAGTTCTTC. It yields the protein CASSLTYNEQFF.